This TCR beta chain was observed in a study of regulatory T cells in long-lasting Graves disease. For this clonotype: What it recognizes is unknown.

Study conclusions and caveats: TCR diversity was lower in persistent than newly diagnosed Graves' disease. Patients with persistent disease showed a bias toward TRBV28, TRBJ1-2 and TRBJ2-5. Because few samples were included, accuracy may have been lower.

The germline gives CDR1 SGDLS, CDR2 YYNGEE. V was trimmed by 0 bases and J by 0 bases, leaving 14 bases between them. The CDR3 is 17 residues long. Time point denoted: newly diagnosed GD, antithyroid drugs for less than 3 months. The TCR library was made from RNA extracted from PBMCs. Arm-PCR of CDR3 regions with iRepertoire HTBI primers generated TCR beta libraries. TCRdb used MiXCR to reprocess the multiplex PCR reads, holding one entry per CDR3 protein. Of about 450,000 distinct CDR3 sequences in the sample, around 15% were seen once. Separately, the same data were catalogued under a study of T cells in Graves' hyperthyroidism and ophthalmopathy. That source adds: Model predictions of ophthalmopathy came a median approximately 6.2 months before onset.

The rearrangement joins TRBV9 to TRBJ2-3; D remains ambiguous. This TCR came from a woman aged 50 to 65 with Graves disease. The sequencing used peripheral blood mononuclear cells (PBMCs), collected at new diagnosis, from a patient treated with antithyroid drugs. The CDR3 DNA is TGTGCCAGCAGCGTAGGAGAGAGTGGTAGCAGCACAGATACGCAGTATTTT. Its protein is CASSVGESGSSTDTQYF. The full variable domain, rest sourced from reference TRBV9 and TRBJ2-3, is DSGVTQTPKHLITATGQRVTLRCSPRSGDLSVYWYQQSLDQGLQFLIQYYNGEERAKGNILERFSAQQFPDLHSELNLSSLELGDSALYFCASSVGESGSSTDTQYFGPGTRLTVL.